The subject of this entry is one T cell receptor beta chain. The length of the CDR3 is 12 residues. The V gene's germline CDR1 is MDHEN and CDR2 SYDVKM. V shed 10 bases and J shed 2 bases, with 9 bases lying between them. This sample is part of a study of T cell repertoires in cytomegalovirus infection. In the study overall: It was the public TCR beta signatures that indicated both CMV infection and matching HLA type.

TCRdb re-derived calls from the reads in MiXCR, one entry per CDR3 protein. The sample holds some 300,000 distinct CDR3 sequences, roughly an eighth seen once. The J gene is TRBJ1-5, the V gene TRBV28; no firm D call. The receptor was isolated from a human donor in good health (CMV status not recorded). Some clones in this sample may be carry-over from other donors' samples. The sample taken for sequencing was PBMCs. This chain's CDR3 is CATNTGNQPQHF. In DNA form, the CDR3 reads TGTGCCACCAACACTGGCAATCAGCCCCAGCATTTT.